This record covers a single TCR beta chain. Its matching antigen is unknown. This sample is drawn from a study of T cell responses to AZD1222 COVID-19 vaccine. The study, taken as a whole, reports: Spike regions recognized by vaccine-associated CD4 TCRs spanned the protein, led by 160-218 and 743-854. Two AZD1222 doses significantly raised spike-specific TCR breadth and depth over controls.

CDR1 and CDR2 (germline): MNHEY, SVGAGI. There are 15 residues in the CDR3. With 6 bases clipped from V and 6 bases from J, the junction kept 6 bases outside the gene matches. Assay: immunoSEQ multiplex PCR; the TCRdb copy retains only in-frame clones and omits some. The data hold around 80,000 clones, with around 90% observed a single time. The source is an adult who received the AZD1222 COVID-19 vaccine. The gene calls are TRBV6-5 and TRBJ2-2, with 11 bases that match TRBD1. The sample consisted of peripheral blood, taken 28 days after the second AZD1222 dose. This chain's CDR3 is CASRGQGAIAGELFF. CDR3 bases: TGTGCCAGCAGAGGACAGGGGGCCATCGCCGGGGAGCTGTTTTTT.